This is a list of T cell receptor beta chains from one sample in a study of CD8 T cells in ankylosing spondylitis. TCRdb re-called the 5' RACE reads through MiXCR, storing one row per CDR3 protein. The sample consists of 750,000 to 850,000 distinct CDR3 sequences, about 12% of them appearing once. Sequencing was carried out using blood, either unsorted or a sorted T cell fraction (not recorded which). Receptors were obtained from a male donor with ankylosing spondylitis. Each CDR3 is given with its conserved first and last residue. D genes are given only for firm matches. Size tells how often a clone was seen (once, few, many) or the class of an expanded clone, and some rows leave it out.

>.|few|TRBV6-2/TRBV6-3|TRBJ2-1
TGTGCCAGCAGTTACGCAGCGGGTGAGCAGTTCTTC
CASSYAAGEQFF
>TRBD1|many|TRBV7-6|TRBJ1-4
TGTGCCAGCAGCTTACCGGGGACAGGGCTTGTTGAAAAACTGTTTTTT
CASSLPGTGLVEKLFF
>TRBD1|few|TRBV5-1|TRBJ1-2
TGCGCCAGCAGCACCGGGACAGGGGGCCGCAACTATGGCTACACCTTC
CASSTGTGGRNYGYTF
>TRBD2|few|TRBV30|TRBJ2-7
TGTGCCTGGGGTCTTCTTCCGGGACTAGCGGTCTACGAGCAGTACTTC
CAWGLLPGLAVYEQYF
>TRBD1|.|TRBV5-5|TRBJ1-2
TGTGCCAGCAGCTTGTTGCAGGGGGCCCAGGGTGGCTACACCTTC
CASSLLQGAQGGYTF
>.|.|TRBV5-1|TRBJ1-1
TGCGCCAGCAGAGACTTCATGAACACTGAAGCTTTCTTT
CASRDFMNTEAFF
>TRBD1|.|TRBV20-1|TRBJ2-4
TGCAGTGCTAGAGAAGCGGGACAGGGTGTTCGATTGTACTTC
CSAREAGQGVRLYF
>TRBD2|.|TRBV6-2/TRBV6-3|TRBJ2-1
TGTGCCAGCAGTTACAGTAGCGGGAGGGCGAGCTCCTACAATGAGCAGTTCTTC
CASSYSSGRASSYNEQFF
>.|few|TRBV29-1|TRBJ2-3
TGCAGCGTGGGCCCCTCCCCTGGCACAGATACGCAGTATTTT
CSVGPSPGTDTQYF
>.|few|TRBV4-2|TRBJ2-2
TGTGCCAGCAGCCAAGAGGAAGGGGCTGGCACCGGGGAGCTGTTTTTT
CASSQEEGAGTGELFF
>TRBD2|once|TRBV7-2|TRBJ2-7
TGTGCCAGCAGCTTCGGATCAACTAGCGGGAGCTACGAGCAGTACTTC
CASSFGSTSGSYEQYF
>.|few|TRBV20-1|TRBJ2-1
TGCAGTGCTAGCCGAGGGCCAACCTACAATGAGCAGTTCTTC
CSASRGPTYNEQFF
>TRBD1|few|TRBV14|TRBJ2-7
TGTGCCAGCAGCCCAGGGACAGGGACATGGGAGCAGTACTTC
CASSPGTGTWEQYF
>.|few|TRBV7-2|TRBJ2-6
TGTGCCAGCAGCTTCTTTCCTGGGGCCAACGTCCTGACTTTC
CASSFFPGANVLTF
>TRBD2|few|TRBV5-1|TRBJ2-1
TGCGCCAGCAGCTCCGTAGCGGGAATGGTTAACCCTTACAATGAGCAGTTCTTC
CASSSVAGMVNPYNEQFF
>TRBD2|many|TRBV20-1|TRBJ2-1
TGCAGTGCTTTCCGTCTCGCCGTGGGGACTAGCGGGAGAATCTACAATGAGCAGTTCTTC
CSAFRLAVGTSGRIYNEQFF
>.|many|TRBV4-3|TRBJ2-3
TGCGCCAGCAGCCAAAGGGGTCTAGATACGCAGTATTTT
CASSQRGLDTQYF
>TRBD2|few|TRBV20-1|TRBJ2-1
TGCAGTGCTAGAGGGACTAGCGGGAGGACGTACAATGAGCAGTTCTTC
CSARGTSGRTYNEQFF
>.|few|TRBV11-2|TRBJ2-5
TGTGCCAGCAGCATAGAACTTCGACAGACCCAAGAGACCCAGTACTTC
CASSIELRQTQETQYF
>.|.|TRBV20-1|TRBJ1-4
TGCAGTGCTAGTGCTAATGAAAAACTGTTTTTT
CSASANEKLFF
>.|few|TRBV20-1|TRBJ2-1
TGCAGTGCTAGAGATTTCCAGAGCTCCTACAATGAGCAGTTCTTC
CSARDFQSSYNEQFF
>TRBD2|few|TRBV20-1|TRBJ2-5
TGCAGTGCTAGAGCCCCTAGCGGGGAAGAGACCCAGTACTTC
CSARAPSGEETQYF
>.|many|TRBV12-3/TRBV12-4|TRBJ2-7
TGTGCCAGCAGTCCGTACTTGGTCGACTACGAGCAGTACTTC
CASSPYLVDYEQYF
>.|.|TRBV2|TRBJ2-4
TGTGCCAGCAGTGAACTCCGGGACCCACTAGCCAAAAACATTCAGTACTTC
CASSELRDPLAKNIQYF
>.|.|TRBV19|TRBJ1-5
TGTGCCAGTAGTCCCCGTCACTCCAGAAGAAATAGCAATCAGCCCCAGCATTTT
CASSPRHSRRNSNQPQHF
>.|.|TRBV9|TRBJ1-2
TGTGCCAGCAGCGTACGAGGGAGTGGCTACACCTTC
CASSVRGSGYTF
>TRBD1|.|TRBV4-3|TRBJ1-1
TGCGCCAGCAGCCAGAACAGGGGAATCACTGAAGCTTTCTTT
CASSQNRGITEAFF
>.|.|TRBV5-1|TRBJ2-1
TGCGCCAGCAGCAAAATTACAGGGAGCAATGAGCAGTTCTTC
CASSKITGSNEQFF
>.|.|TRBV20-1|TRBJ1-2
TGCAGTGCTAGAGCTCCGTCGGGTAACTTACCTGGCTACACCTTC
CSARAPSGNLPGYTF
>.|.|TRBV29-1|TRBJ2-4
TGCAGCGTTGTCGGGGTACAAAACATTCAGTACTTC
CSVVGVQNIQYF
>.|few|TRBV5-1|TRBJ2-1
TGCGCCAGCAGCTTGAGGGGCTTTCAGGACAATGAGCAGTTCTTC
CASSLRGFQDNEQFF
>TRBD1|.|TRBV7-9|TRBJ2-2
TGTGCCAGCAGCCCGGGACAGACAAGAACCGGGGAGCTGTTTTTT
CASSPGQTRTGELFF
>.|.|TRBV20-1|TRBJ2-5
TGCAGTGCTAGAGTGACGGGACGAGAGACCCAGTACTTC
CSARVTGRETQYF
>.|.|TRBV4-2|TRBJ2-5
TGTGCCAGCAGCCAAGATATGGGGACCCAGTACTTC
CASSQDMGTQYF